This T cell receptor beta chain was obtained from a study of blood T cell repertoires in COVID-19. V lost 6 bases to trimming and J lost 2 bases, with 7 bases between them. This CDR3 contains 12 residues. Per the original data handling: Using reference gene primer amplification, nucleated cell counts were estimated. The method was immunoSEQ multiplex PCR; TCRdb's version includes in-frame clones alone and lacks a portion of them. Clone size and the V and J calls come from that table; the DNA yielded D and trimming. The table records hundreds of thousands of clones, 86% of them present only once. The receptor comes from a woman in her thirties with active or convalescent COVID-19. The V call is TRBV12-3 or TRBV12-4, the J call TRBJ2-5; unclear D gene. Sequencing used peripheral blood. The chain's CDR3 is CASSPRQETQYF. As DNA, the CDR3 is TGTGCCAGCAGCCCCAGGCAAGAGACCCAGTACTTC.